This TCR beta chain was captured by sequencing in a study of blood T cell repertoires in COVID-19. Study-wide context: Donors in the United States, Italy and Spain gave samples during acute or convalescent COVID-19. T cells, B-cell-depleted T cells, or PBMCs provided the cDNA or gDNA that served as material.

In the original workflow: Amplifying reference gene primers gave estimates of nucleated cell counts. Libraries were prepared by immunoSEQ multiplex PCR; TCRdb keeps only in-frame clonotypes and omits some of them. V and J calls and clone size are those listed in that table; D and trimming were worked out from the DNA. The sample records around 150,000 clones, approximately 82% being singletons. Germline V lookup: CDR1 MDHEN, CDR2 SYDVKM. The junction had 14 bases not matched to a gene; V was cut back by 10 bases and J by 0 bases. This CDR3 spans 16 amino acids. The TCR comes from a man in his 60s who had recovered from COVID-19. The source material was peripheral blood. The J gene is TRBJ1-1, the V gene TRBV28; 7 positions agree with TRBD1. CDR3 sequence (DNA): TGTGCCACCCTATTTACAGGGGAGTGGATGAACACTGAAGCTTTCTTT. Amino acids: CATLFTGEWMNTEAFF. The full variable domain, with the rest looked up from reference TRBV28 and TRBJ1-1, is DVKVTQSSRYLVKRTGEKVFLECVQDMDHENMFWYRQDPGLGLRLIYFSYDVKMKEKGDIPEGYSVSREKKERFSLILESASTNQTSMYLCATLFTGEWMNTEAFFGQGTRLTVV.